This TCR beta chain emerged from a study of somatic mutations in cytotoxic T cells in rheumatoid arthritis. Study-wide context: Each patient's diagnosis was followed right away by a blood draw (30 ml EDTA), before any treatment.

Sequencing was performed with immunoSEQ multiplex PCR; in TCRdb, only in-frame clones are kept and a portion is missing. Of tens of thousands of clones detected, 75% to 90% appear once; the ten largest clones hold more than 6.5%. On this clone itself: Its target is unknown.

The study, taken as a whole, reports: In about an eighth of the 65 patients, the largest CD8+ clone exceeded 20% of CD8+ cells. What antigens the expanded CD8+ clones targeted remained unknown.

In germline, CDR1 is LNHDA, CDR2 SQIVND (reference sequence). The CDR3 covers 13 residues. Trimming shortened V by 1 base and J by 5 bases, and 5 bases separated the two germline ends. The genes are TRBV19 and TRBJ2-2; no reliable D call. This receptor was taken from an adult with rheumatoid arthritis. The sample was CD8+ T cells sorted from blood. CDR3: CASSIVPTGELFF. CDR3 sequence (DNA): TGTGCCAGTAGTATAGTGCCTACCGGGGAGCTGTTTTTT.